A single T cell receptor (beta chain) is shown here with its context. Its antigen is as yet unknown. Both 60 Vbeta primers and 13 Jbeta primers went into the PCR. Libraries were prepared by immunoSEQ multiplex PCR; TCRdb keeps only in-frame clonotypes and omits some of them. Seen in this sample are more than 90,000 clones; the ten most common clones hold about 4%. The source of the sample is a study of cytomegalovirus exposure and HLA in healthy donors. Each donor was healthy, and each was a bone marrow donor. V lost 5 bases, J lost 0 bases, and 14 bases lay in between. Germline V gives CDR1 KGHSH, CDR2 LQKENI. This CDR3 comprises 17 residues. Study findings and constraints: Most TCR sequences were seen very rarely across donors, but some public TCRs occurred in many. Available immune exposure information covered CMV serostatus only.

The receptor's source is a man aged 25-45 years in good health and CMV-seronegative. Sequenced material: PBMCs. The rearrangement joins TRBV18 to TRBJ1-6; D not resolved. The CDR3 DNA reads TGTGCCAGCTCAAAAGAGACATTGAGCTCCTATAATTCACCCCTCCACTTT. This codes for CASSKETLSSYNSPLHF.